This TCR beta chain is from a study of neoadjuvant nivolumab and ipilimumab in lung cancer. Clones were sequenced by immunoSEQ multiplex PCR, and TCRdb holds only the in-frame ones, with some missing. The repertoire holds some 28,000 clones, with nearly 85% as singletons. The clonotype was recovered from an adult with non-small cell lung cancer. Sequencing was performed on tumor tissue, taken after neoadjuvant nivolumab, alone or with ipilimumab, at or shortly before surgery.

The CDR3 coding sequence is TGTGCCAGCAGTTACTCGATATACGGAAACACTGAAGCTTTCTTT. Its translation: CASSYSIYGNTEAFF. This chain connects TRBV6-5 to TRBJ1-1, with D unclear. The CDR3 is 15 residues long. Germline V gives CDR1 MNHEY, CDR2 SVGAGI. Trimming pared 0 bases from V and 2 bases from J, leaving 10 bases between.